A selection of T cell receptor beta chains follows, all from one sample in a study of cytomegalovirus exposure and HLA in healthy donors. Data came from immunoSEQ multiplex PCR; TCRdb stores just in-frame clones and leaves some out. Its clone listing holds about 140,000 clones. The sequencing input was PBMCs. These receptors originate from a man aged 35-49 years in good health and CMV-seronegative. Each CDR3 is given with its conserved first and last residue. Each record gives: D gene, J gene, V gene, CDR3 protein, CDR3 DNA. A D gene is named only where the DNA matches it firmly.

>.|TRBJ2-5|TRBV11-2
CASSLGVRGETQYF
TGTGCCAGCAGCTTAGGAGTCAGGGGAGAGACCCAGTACTTC
>TRBD2|TRBJ2-1|TRBV2
CASKRGPYNEQFF
TGTGCCAGCAAGCGGGGACCCTACAATGAGCAGTTCTTC
>TRBD1|TRBJ1-1|TRBV28
CASSRDRGTEAFF
TGTGCCAGCAGCCGAGACAGGGGCACTGAAGCTTTCTTT
>.|TRBJ2-3|TRBV5-1
CASSLGQATLDTQYF
TGCGCCAGCAGCTTGGGACAGGCTACATTGGATACGCAGTATTTT
>TRBD1|TRBJ1-2|TRBV7-3
CASSLREPGQGLYGYTF
TGTGCCAGCAGCTTAAGGGAACCGGGACAGGGCCTCTATGGCTACACCTTC
>TRBD1|TRBJ2-1|TRBV11-1
CASSLGQASSYNEQFF
TGTGCCAGCAGCCTCGGACAGGCTAGCTCCTACAATGAGCAGTTCTTC
>.|TRBJ2-7|TRBV7-2
CASSLGGLKAYEQYF
TGTGCCAGCAGTCTAGGGGGATTGAAGGCCTACGAGCAGTACTTC
>.|TRBJ1-1|TRBV7-3
CASSRGGSQEAFF
TGTGCCAGCAGCCGCGGGGGGTCACAGGAAGCTTTCTTT
>.|TRBJ1-5|TRBV27
CASSLSGDGTNQPQHF
TGTGCCAGCAGTTTATCAGGGGATGGTACCAATCAGCCCCAGCATTTT
>.|TRBJ1-1|TRBV10-2
CASLEARATEAFF
TGCGCCAGCCTAGAGGCCAGGGCCACTGAAGCTTTCTTT
>.|TRBJ1-5|TRBV7-2
CASSLTPGGYQPQHF
TGTGCCAGCAGCTTAACCCCGGGGGGTTATCAGCCCCAGCATTTT
>.|TRBJ1-1|TRBV29-1
CSVSRQVVNTEAFF
TGCAGCGTGAGCCGACAGGTCGTAAACACTGAAGCTTTCTTT
>TRBD1|TRBJ1-2|TRBV19
CASSMTGGLNYGYTF
TGTGCCAGTAGTATGACAGGGGGCCTTAACTATGGCTACACCTTC
>TRBD2|TRBJ2-3|TRBV9
CASHAGGLSTDTQYF
TGTGCCAGCCATGCGGGGGGGCTAAGCACAGATACGCAGTATTTT
>.|TRBJ2-7|TRBV7-8
CASSLEIGGAVNEQYF
TGTGCCAGCAGCTTAGAAATTGGGGGGGCGGTAAACGAGCAGTACTTC
>.|TRBJ2-3|TRBV5-1
CASSLAAGLTDTQYF
TGCGCCAGCAGCTTGGCGGCAGGGCTCACAGATACGCAGTATTTT
>.|TRBJ2-3|TRBV10-3
CAISESRDSGGTQYF
TGTGCCATCAGTGAGTCCCGGGACTCCGGCGGTACGCAGTATTTT
>TRBD2|TRBJ2-7|TRBV4-3
CASSQELGLAGYEQYF
TGCGCCAGCAGCCAAGAGTTGGGGTTAGCGGGGTACGAGCAGTACTTC
>TRBD2|TRBJ2-3|TRBV7-2
CASSPVAGTLGQYF
TGTGCCAGCAGCCCAGTAGCGGGGACTCTGGGGCAGTATTTT
>.|TRBJ1-1|TRBV27
CASTEREGTEAFF
TGTGCCAGCACCGAACGAGAGGGCACTGAAGCTTTCTTT
>.|TRBJ1-4|TRBV25-1
CASSEGGWKLFF
TGTGCCAGCAGTGAAGGCGGGTGGAAACTGTTTTTT
>TRBD2|TRBJ2-5|TRBV15
CATSSYSGTETQYF
TGTGCCACCAGCTCTTACAGCGGGACTGAGACCCAGTACTTC
>TRBD1|TRBJ2-4|TRBV5-1
CASSPTGGGNIQYF
TGCGCCAGCAGCCCGACAGGGGGAGGAAACATTCAGTACTTC
>.|TRBJ2-1|TRBV6-5
CASSYTGLGGNEQFF
TGTGCCAGCAGTTACACTGGACTAGGGGGCAATGAGCAGTTCTTC
>.|TRBJ2-1|TRBV9
CASSASREAEQFF
TGTGCCAGCAGCGCTTCCAGGGAGGCTGAGCAGTTCTTC
>.|TRBJ1-1|TRBV11-1
CASSLSMNTEAFF
TGTGCCAGCAGCTTAAGCATGAACACTGAAGCTTTCTTT
>.|TRBJ2-1|TRBV10-1
CASRGHTSSYNEQFF
TGCGCCAGCAGGGGCCACACGAGCTCCTACAATGAGCAGTTCTTC
>.|TRBJ2-1|TRBV7-9
CASSLDAGYNEQFF
TGTGCCAGCAGCTTAGATGCGGGGTACAATGAGCAGTTCTTC
>TRBD2|TRBJ2-3|TRBV7-9
CASSPTSGGKTDTQYF
TGTGCCAGCAGCCCCACTAGCGGGGGTAAGACAGATACGCAGTATTTT
>.|TRBJ1-1|TRBV2
CAGTRENTEAFF
TGTGCCGGCACCCGAGAGAACACTGAAGCTTTCTTT
>TRBD1|TRBJ2-7|TRBV5-5
CASSVDRGPYEQYF
TGTGCCAGCAGCGTGGACAGGGGTCCCTACGAGCAGTACTTC
>.|TRBJ1-4|TRBV6-5
CASSYFTGREKLFF
TGTGCCAGCAGTTACTTTACAGGGAGAGAAAAACTGTTTTTT
>TRBD2|TRBJ2-3|TRBV2
CASRSSGASTDTQYF
TGTGCCAGCAGATCCAGCGGGGCTAGCACAGATACGCAGTATTTT
>TRBD1|TRBJ1-2|TRBV5-1
CASRTGQGDVSGYTF
TGCGCCAGCAGGACGGGACAGGGGGATGTGAGTGGCTACACCTTC
>TRBD1|TRBJ2-2|TRBV9
CASSVGARQGSTGELFF
TGTGCCAGCAGCGTAGGTGCCCGACAGGGGAGTACCGGGGAGCTGTTTTTT
>TRBD2|TRBJ2-5|TRBV19
CASSKLAGGETQYF
TGTGCCAGTAGTAAACTAGCGGGGGGAGAGACCCAGTACTTC
>.|TRBJ1-2|TRBV4-3
CASSQVQQGGNYGYTF
TGCGCCAGCAGCCAAGTCCAGCAGGGAGGGAACTATGGCTACACCTTC
>TRBD1|TRBJ2-2|TRBV4-3
CASSPAPTGVGELFF
TGCGCCAGCAGCCCTGCCCCGACAGGGGTAGGGGAGCTGTTTTTT
>TRBD1|TRBJ1-6|TRBV10-3
CAIRDRADSPLHF
TGTGCCATCAGAGACAGGGCAGATTCACCCCTCCACTTT
>TRBD2|TRBJ2-1|TRBV7-9
CASGLASNEQFF
TGTGCCAGCGGACTAGCGAGTAATGAGCAGTTCTTC
>TRBD1|TRBJ1-4|TRBV28
CASSSGTGFATNEKLFF
TGTGCCAGCAGTTCCGGGACAGGGTTTGCAACTAATGAAAAACTGTTTTTT
>.|TRBJ1-5|TRBV7-2
CASSFSGLRPQHF
TGTGCCAGCAGCTTTAGCGGATTGCGGCCCCAGCATTTT
>TRBD2|TRBJ2-7|TRBV28
CASFPRGGSSYEQYF
TGTGCCAGCTTCCCTCGGGGGGGAAGCTCCTACGAGCAGTACTTC
>.|TRBJ2-2|TRBV15
CATNRDTGELFF
TGTGCCACCAACCGGGACACCGGGGAGCTGTTTTTT
>.|TRBJ1-1|TRBV7-9
CASSLAATEVNTEAFF
TGTGCCAGCAGCTTAGCCGCGACTGAAGTGAACACTGAAGCTTTCTTT